The TCR beta chain described here comes from a study of CD8 T cells in Susac syndrome. cDNA came from around 0.5 to 1 ug RNA primed by random hexamers. TCRdb processed the immunoSEQ multiplex PCR reads anew with MiXCR; each CDR3 protein has one entry. There are 80,000 or so distinct CDR3 sequences in the sample; approximately 94% occur only once, and more than 0.5% lies in the top ten. Sequencing targeted TCR beta in blood CD8+ and CD4+ T cells. With 3 bases removed from V and 4 bases from J, the gap between germline ends came to 6 bases. The CDR3 is made up of 13 amino acids. CDR1 is LNHDA, CDR2 SQIVND, per germline (reference sequence).

The sample was CD4+ T cells from PBMCs. This chain links TRBV19 with TRBJ2-2; D not resolved. This receptor was obtained from a human donor with Susac syndrome. CDR3 bases: TGTGCCAGTAGTATGTCAGGCACCGGGGAGCTGTTTTTT. Residues: CASSMSGTGELFF.